Listed here is a single T cell receptor beta chain. Antigen specificity is unknown. V shed 3 bases and J shed 6 bases, with 9 bases lying between them. The CDR3 extends over 14 amino acids. From germline, CDR1 is LNHDA and CDR2 SQIVND (reference sequence). An Oncomine TCR Beta short-read assay was used to sequence the DNA from cultured CD4+ T cells. TCRdb ran MiXCR on the PCR reads and lists one entry per CDR3 protein. The repertoire holds 6,900 or so distinct CDR3 sequences, with approximately 52% as singletons. These data belong to a study of vaccination and CD4 T cells after COVID-19. Overall study: Two of the convalescents were Hispanic, and the group consisted of six males and four females.

Treatment meaning: roughly 11-day PBMC culture with coronavirus spike peptide pools or control peptides (ViraFEST assay). Samples of CD4+ T cells were obtained from the unexposed donor before the COVID-19 pandemic (2011-2018). Researchers reported culturing 2.1 million or so PBMCs per well with approximately 9.6 IU/ml IL-2 and about 9 ug/ml peptide pools. The chain joins TRBV19 to TRBJ1-6, with D perhaps matching TRBD1 (6 bases). This receptor was identified in a human donor in good health. The specimen sequenced was CD4+ T cells from blood, cultured in vitro. The DNA of the CDR3 is TGTGCCAGTAGTATGCCAGGGGTTAATTCACCCCTCCACTTT. Translation gives CASSMPGVNSPLHF.